This section outlines one T cell receptor (beta chain) sequence together with its context. Its antigen is still unknown. The source of the sample is a study of T cell responses to AZD1222 COVID-19 vaccine. Notes on the study in general: Possibly, clonal diversity was underestimated; donors were largely white British and included more females. Among spike-specific TCRs, nearly half reportedly target unmutated variant regions. At 160-218 and 743-854, vaccine-associated CD4 TCRs were dominant, and they spanned spike.

Method: immunoSEQ multiplex PCR; TCRdb's copy keeps in-frame clones and lacks some. The data hold about 100,000 clones, with approximately 87% observed a single time. The germline V gene has CDR1 KGHSH and CDR2 LQKENI. V lost 0 bases and J lost 5; bases outside the gene matches: 6. The CDR3 is 16 amino acids. The source of this sequence is an adult who received the AZD1222 COVID-19 vaccine. Specimen: peripheral blood, collected 28 days after the second AZD1222 dose. This rearrangement joins TRBV18 to TRBJ2-1; 8 bases match TRBD1. This CDR3 reads CASSPPSGGSNNEQFF. For the CDR3, the DNA is TGTGCCAGCTCACCACCATCAGGGGGCTCTAACAATGAGCAGTTCTTC.